The source of this T cell receptor (beta chain) is a study of cytomegalovirus exposure and HLA in healthy donors. Study observations and caveats: The authors considered a cluster of highly shared sequence variants likely to be a sequencing artifact. From TCR beta sequences, most subjects' HLA-A and HLA-B alleles were reportedly predicted accurately.

In the case of this clone: Its antigen is currently unknown.

V lost 4 bases, J lost 3 bases, and 5 bases stayed unmatched. The CDR3 is made up of 14 amino acids. Germline V gene lookup returns CDR1 WSHSY and CDR2 SAAADI. 13 Jbeta primers and 60 Vbeta primers were used for the PCR. The assay was immunoSEQ multiplex PCR, and TCRdb's table has in-frame clones only and misses some. Of 140,000 to 150,000 clones listed, 75% to 90% are singletons. The receptor comes from a woman aged 25 to 39 in good health and CMV-seronegative. The gene calls are TRBV10-2 and TRBJ2-7; TRBD2 aligns across 8 bases. The sample taken for sequencing was PBMCs. CDR3 amino acids: CASSGLAGNYEQYF. Written as DNA, the CDR3 is TGCGCCAGCAGTGGTCTAGCGGGTAACTACGAGCAGTACTTC.